These T cell receptor beta chains were read from a single sample in a study of blood T cell repertoires in COVID-19. Profiled with immunoSEQ multiplex PCR; TCRdb holds only in-frame clones, not every one. Found here are 300,000 to 500,000 clones, approximately 90% of them singletons; the top ten hold more than 0.85%. The specimen was PBMCs or T cells enriched from blood (not recorded which). These receptors were collected from a young woman with acute COVID-19. Both conserved end residues are part of each CDR3. A D gene is named only where the DNA matches it firmly. Some rows have no size entry. The others give once, few or many, or a class for an expanded clone.

TRBV12-3/TRBV12-4	TRBJ1-1	TRBD1	few	CASSRTGFEAFF	TGTGCCAGCAGTCGGACAGGGTTTGAAGCTTTCTTT
TRBV2	TRBJ2-7	TRBD1	-	CASSELRGPYEQYF	TGTGCCAGCAGTGAATTGAGGGGGCCTTACGAGCAGTACTTC
TRBV7-9	TRBJ2-2	-	-	CASSRRSDEAGELFF	TGTGCCAGCAGCCGCCGATCAGACGAGGCCGGGGAGCTGTTTTTT
TRBV3-1/TRBV3-2	TRBJ1-4	TRBD1	-	CASSLGQGREKLFF	TGTGCCAGCAGCCTTGGACAGGGTCGGGAAAAACTGTTTTTT
TRBV28	TRBJ1-1	TRBD1	-	CASSLNDRGAFF	TGTGCCAGCAGTTTGAATGACAGGGGGGCTTTCTTT
TRBV5-3	TRBJ1-5	TRBD1	-	CARPGRGQDQPQHF	TGTGCCAGACCCGGCAGGGGGCAGGATCAGCCCCAGCATTTT
TRBV10-2	TRBJ1-3	TRBD1	-	CASSVHLGATGTGVQHFSGNTIYF	TGCGCCAGCAGTGTGCACTTAGGCGCAACCGGGACAGGGGTCCAACACTTCTCTGGAAACACCATATATTTT
TRBV5-1	TRBJ1-2	-	-	CASSLGGDYGYTF	TGCGCCAGCAGCTTGGGGGGAGACTATGGCTACACCTTC
TRBV5-1	TRBJ2-1	-	once	CASSLVFRIAEYNEQFF	TGCGCCAGCAGCTTGGTTTTTCGAATAGCAGAGTACAATGAGCAGTTCTTC
TRBV3-1/TRBV3-2	TRBJ2-7	-	-	CASSQGVSVGSYEQYF	TGTGCCAGCAGCCAAGGGGTCTCTGTCGGGTCCTACGAGCAGTACTTC
TRBV19	TRBJ1-1	TRBD1	-	CASSIPGTGNTEAFF	TGTGCCAGTAGTATTCCCGGGACAGGGAATACTGAAGCTTTCTTT
TRBV5-6	TRBJ2-5	-	once	CASSWARDFQETQYF	TGTGCCAGCAGCTGGGCCCGGGACTTTCAAGAGACCCAGTACTTC
TRBV10-3	TRBJ1-1	-	-	CAISESDQGQNTEAFF	TGTGCCATCAGTGAGTCGGATCAGGGACAAAACACTGAAGCTTTCTTT
TRBV5-6	TRBJ1-3	-	-	CASTGLNSGNTIYF	TGTGCCAGCACCGGACTGAACTCTGGAAACACCATATATTTT
TRBV21-1	TRBJ1-2	-	-	CASSKGGASYGYTF	TGTGCCAGCAGCAAAGGTGGGGCCAGCTATGGCTACACCTTC
TRBV7-2	TRBJ2-7	TRBD1	-	CATDPVTGAYEQYF	TGTGCCACCGACCCGGTGACAGGGGCCTACGAGCAGTACTTC
TRBV6-5	TRBJ2-1	-	once	CASSYRAYNEQFF	TGTGCCAGCAGTTACCGAGCCTACAATGAGCAGTTCTTC
TRBV4-3	TRBJ2-7	TRBD1	-	CASSQGPGGETPYEQYF	TGCGCCAGCAGCCAAGGGCCAGGGGGAGAAACCCCCTACGAGCAGTACTTC
TRBV7-2	TRBJ1-3	-	-	CASSAHRRESSGNTIYF	TGTGCCAGCAGCGCCCACCGGCGGGAAAGCTCTGGAAACACCATATATTTT
TRBV29-1	TRBJ1-1	TRBD1	-	CSVLQGVHTEAFF	TGCAGCGTGTTACAGGGGGTGCACACTGAAGCTTTCTTT
TRBV6-5	TRBJ2-1	TRBD1	-	CASGRGTGYYNEQFF	TGTGCCAGCGGGAGGGGGACAGGGTACTACAATGAGCAGTTCTTC
TRBV4-1	TRBJ2-7	-	-	CASSQGANYEQYF	TGCGCCAGCAGCCAAGGAGCCAACTACGAGCAGTACTTC
TRBV7-9	TRBJ2-4	-	-	CASSQRNRDGDIQYF	TGTGCCAGCAGCCAACGGAACAGGGACGGGGACATTCAGTACTTC
TRBV30	TRBJ1-4	TRBD1	-	CAWRSVAGGEKLFF	TGTGCCTGGAGAAGTGTGGCAGGGGGTGAAAAACTGTTTTTT
TRBV7-3	TRBJ2-1	TRBD2	-	CASSLGRLAGYNEQFF	TGTGCCAGCAGCTTAGGCCGGCTAGCGGGGTACAATGAGCAGTTCTTC
TRBV5-1	TRBJ1-5	-	-	CASSPTGRGPQHF	TGCGCCAGCAGCCCGACAGGCCGCGGGCCCCAGCATTTT
TRBV7-3	TRBJ2-2	-	once	CASSWDTHRELFF	TGTGCCAGCAGCTGGGACACCCACCGGGAGCTGTTTTTT
TRBV19	TRBJ1-6	TRBD1	once	CASTGTGDYSPLHF	TGTGCCAGTACCGGGACAGGGGATTACTCACCCCTCCACTTT
TRBV28	TRBJ1-3	-	-	CASSFGGNTIYF	TGTGCCAGCAGTTTCGGTGGAAACACCATATATTTT
TRBV13	TRBJ2-3	TRBD2	-	CASSLLAGGPDTQYF	TGTGCCAGCAGCCTCCTAGCGGGGGGGCCAGATACGCAGTATTTT
TRBV4-1	TRBJ2-3	TRBD2	-	CASSPISGTTDTQYF	TGCGCCAGCAGCCCCATTAGCGGGACCACAGATACGCAGTATTTT
TRBV5-1	TRBJ2-4	-	-	CASSLGESKNIQYF	TGCGCCAGCAGCTTGGGGGAGTCCAAAAACATTCAGTACTTC
TRBV6-2/TRBV6-3	TRBJ2-1	TRBD1	-	CASSYSDRAGYNEQFF	TGTGCCAGCAGTTACTCCGACAGGGCGGGCTACAATGAGCAGTTCTTC
TRBV7-3	TRBJ2-2	TRBD1	-	CASSLTGQGAGTGELFF	TGTGCCAGCAGCTTAACGGGACAGGGGGCGGGGACCGGGGAGCTGTTTTTT
TRBV15	TRBJ1-3	TRBD1	-	CATSSALGTGGNTIYF	TGTGCCACCAGCAGCGCCCTCGGGACAGGGGGGAACACCATATATTTT
TRBV18	TRBJ2-3	-	once	CASSPPNGGDTQYF	TGTGCCAGCTCACCACCGAACGGAGGAGATACGCAGTATTTT
TRBV12-5	TRBJ2-1	TRBD2	-	CASGFSPLASGRSYNEQFF	TGTGCTAGTGGTTTCTCCCCGCTGGCTAGCGGGCGTTCCTACAATGAGCAGTTCTTC
TRBV7-3	TRBJ1-5	-	-	CASSLNPSRGGNQPQHF	TGTGCCAGCAGCTTAAATCCGTCCAGGGGCGGCAATCAGCCCCAGCATTTT
TRBV7-9	TRBJ1-2	-	-	CASSLDSLFYGYTF	TGTGCCAGCAGCTTAGACAGTTTATTCTATGGCTACACCTTC
TRBV29-1	TRBJ1-2	-	once	CSVASEINYGYTF	TGCAGCGTTGCGTCTGAGATTAACTATGGCTACACCTTC
TRBV7-2	TRBJ1-6	-	-	CASTVNRDSPLHF	TGTGCCAGCACCGTAAACAGGGATTCACCCCTCCACTTT
TRBV11-2	TRBJ2-1	TRBD1	once	CASSLSPDRGYNEQFF	TGTGCCAGCAGCTTATCCCCGGACAGGGGTTACAATGAGCAGTTCTTC
TRBV6-1	TRBJ1-1	-	once	CASSEKGRQEEAFF	TGTGCCAGCAGTGAAAAAGGGAGACAGGAAGAAGCTTTCTTT
TRBV6-5	TRBJ1-1	-	once	CASSYRGKNTEAFF	TGTGCCAGCAGTTACCGGGGGAAGAACACTGAAGCTTTCTTT
TRBV6-1	TRBJ2-1	TRBD1	-	CASSEPEDRGNEQFF	TGTGCCAGCAGTGAACCTGAGGACAGGGGGAATGAGCAGTTCTTC
TRBV7-2	TRBJ1-2	-	-	CASSVNRDNLGYTF	TGTGCCAGCAGCGTCAACAGGGACAACCTAGGCTACACCTTC
TRBV13	TRBJ2-1	TRBD2	-	CASRPKRGGEQFF	TGTGCCAGCAGACCAAAGCGGGGGGGTGAGCAGTTCTTC
TRBV5-1	TRBJ2-5	-	-	CASSSWEVEQETQYF	TGCGCCAGCAGCTCGTGGGAGGTTGAACAAGAGACCCAGTACTTC
TRBV19	TRBJ1-4	-	once	CAGGLGEKLFF	TGTGCCGGAGGACTTGGGGAAAAACTGTTTTTT
TRBV13	TRBJ1-4	-	-	CASSLDGENEKLFF	TGTGCCAGCAGCTTAGACGGAGAAAATGAAAAACTGTTTTTT
TRBV9	TRBJ2-1	-	-	CASSVVRNEKFF	TGTGCCAGCAGCGTAGTGCGAAATGAGAAGTTCTTC
TRBV7-9	TRBJ2-7	TRBD2	-	CASSPSGGLGEQYF	TGTGCCAGCAGCCCTAGCGGGGGGCTGGGGGAGCAGTACTTC
TRBV29-1	TRBJ1-3	-	-	CSGQWRDSQSGNTIYF	TGCAGCGGACAGTGGAGGGACTCGCAGTCTGGAAACACCATATATTTT
TRBV28	TRBJ2-4	TRBD1	-	CASSSRGRLENIQYF	TGTGCCAGCAGCTCCAGGGGGCGCCTCGAAAACATTCAGTACTTC
TRBV21-1	TRBJ1-2	-	-	CASSKRQGPPPNYGYTF	TGTGCCAGCAGCAAAAGACAGGGGCCACCTCCTAACTATGGCTACACCTTC
TRBV5-8	TRBJ1-1	TRBD1	-	CASSPGQGSSNTEAFF	TGTGCCAGCAGCCCCGGACAGGGGAGTTCGAACACTGAAGCTTTCTTT
TRBV7-9	TRBJ1-2	TRBD1	few	CASSFPGGNYGYTF	TGTGCCAGCAGCTTTCCAGGGGGTAACTATGGCTACACCTTC